The source of this TCR beta chain is a study of control samples from healthy donors and cancer patients. Data came from immunoSEQ multiplex PCR; TCRdb stores just in-frame clones and leaves some out. The repertoire has 110,000 to 150,000 clones, around 86% of them found once; the top ten carry 4.9%. The V gene lost 4 bases and the J gene lost 8 bases, with 7 bases spanning the gap. The CDR3 has 12 residues. Looked up from germline, CDR1 is SGDLS and CDR2 is YYNGEE. The V gene is TRBV9, the J gene TRBJ1-6; D is uncertain. The sequence was obtained from a man under 40 in good health. The sample taken for sequencing was blood. CDR3 residues: CASSHRDSPLHF. The CDR3 bases are TGTGCCAGCAGCCACCGAGATTCACCCCTCCACTTT.